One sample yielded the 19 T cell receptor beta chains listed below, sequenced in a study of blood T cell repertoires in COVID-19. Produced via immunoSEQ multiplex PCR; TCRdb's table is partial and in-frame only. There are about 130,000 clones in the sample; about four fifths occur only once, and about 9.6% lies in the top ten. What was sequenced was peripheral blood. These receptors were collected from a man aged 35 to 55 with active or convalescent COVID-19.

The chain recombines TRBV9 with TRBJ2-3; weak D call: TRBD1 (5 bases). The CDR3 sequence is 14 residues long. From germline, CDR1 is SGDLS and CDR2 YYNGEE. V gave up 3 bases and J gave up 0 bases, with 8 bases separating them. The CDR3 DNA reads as TGTGCCAGCAGCGCGACAGCCAGCACAGATACGCAGTATTTT. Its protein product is CASSATASTDTQYF.

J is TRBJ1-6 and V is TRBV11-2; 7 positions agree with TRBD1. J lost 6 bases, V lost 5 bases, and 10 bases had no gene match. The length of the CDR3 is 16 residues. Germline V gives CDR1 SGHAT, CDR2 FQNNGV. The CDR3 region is CASSREGSGGNSPLHF. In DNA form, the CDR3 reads TGTGCCAGCAGCCGCGAGGGGTCAGGGGGTAATTCACCCCTCCACTTT.

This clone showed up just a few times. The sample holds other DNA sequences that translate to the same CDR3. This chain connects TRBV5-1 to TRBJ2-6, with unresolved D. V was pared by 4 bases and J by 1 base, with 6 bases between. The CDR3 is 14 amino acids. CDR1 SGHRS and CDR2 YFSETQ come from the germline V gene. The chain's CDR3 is CASSPGSGANVLTF. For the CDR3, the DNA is TGCGCCAGCAGCCCCGGGTCTGGGGCCAACGTCCTGACTTTC.

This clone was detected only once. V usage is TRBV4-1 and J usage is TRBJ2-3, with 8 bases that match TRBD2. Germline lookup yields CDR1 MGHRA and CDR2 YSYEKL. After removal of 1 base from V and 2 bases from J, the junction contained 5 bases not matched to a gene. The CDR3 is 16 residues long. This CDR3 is CASSQASGGPTDTQYF. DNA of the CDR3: TGCGCCAGCAGCCAAGCATCGGGGGGGCCCACAGATACGCAGTATTTT.

The CDR3 protein is CASSLTGWTEAFF. CDR3 sequence (DNA): TGTGCCAGCAGCTTGACAGGGTGGACTGAAGCTTTCTTT. The V and J genes are TRBV5-5 and TRBJ1-1, with D possibly being TRBD1 (6 bases). The CDR3 runs to 13 residues. Germline V lookup: CDR1 SGHKS, CDR2 YYEKEE (reference sequence). The V gene lost 1 base and the J gene lost 5 bases, with 9 bases spanning the gap.

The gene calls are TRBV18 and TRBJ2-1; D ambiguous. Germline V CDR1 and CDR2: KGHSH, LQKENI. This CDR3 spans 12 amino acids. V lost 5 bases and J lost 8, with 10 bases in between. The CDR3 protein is CASSVAKDEQFF. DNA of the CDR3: TGTGCCAGCTCAGTTGCGAAAGATGAGCAGTTCTTC.

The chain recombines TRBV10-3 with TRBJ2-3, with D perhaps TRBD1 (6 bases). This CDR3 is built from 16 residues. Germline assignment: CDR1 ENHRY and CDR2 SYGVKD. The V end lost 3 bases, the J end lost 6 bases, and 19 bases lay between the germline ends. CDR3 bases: TGTGCCATCAGTGATGTTTCGGAACAGGGATCGGATACGCAGTATTTT. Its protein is CAISDVSEQGSDTQYF.

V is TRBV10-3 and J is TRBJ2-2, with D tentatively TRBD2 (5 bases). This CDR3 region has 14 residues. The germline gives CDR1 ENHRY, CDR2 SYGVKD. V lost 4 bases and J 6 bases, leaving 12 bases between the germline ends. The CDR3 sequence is CAISGGWVAGELFF. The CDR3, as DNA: TGTGCCATCAGTGGAGGGTGGGTAGCCGGGGAGCTGTTTTTT.

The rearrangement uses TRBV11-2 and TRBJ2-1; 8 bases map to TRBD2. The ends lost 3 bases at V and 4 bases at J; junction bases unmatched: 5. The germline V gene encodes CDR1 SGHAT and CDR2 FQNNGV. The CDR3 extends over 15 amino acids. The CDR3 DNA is TGTGCCAGCAGCTTGGTGCGGGGGGCATACAATGAGCAGTTCTTC. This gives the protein CASSLVRGAYNEQFF.

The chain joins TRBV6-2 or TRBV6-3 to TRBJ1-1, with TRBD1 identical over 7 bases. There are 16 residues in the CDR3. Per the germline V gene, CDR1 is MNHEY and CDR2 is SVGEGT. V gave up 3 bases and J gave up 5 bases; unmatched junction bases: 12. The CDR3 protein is CASSYWMAGGSTEAFF. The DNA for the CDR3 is TGTGCCAGCAGTTATTGGATGGCAGGGGGAAGTACTGAAGCTTTCTTT.

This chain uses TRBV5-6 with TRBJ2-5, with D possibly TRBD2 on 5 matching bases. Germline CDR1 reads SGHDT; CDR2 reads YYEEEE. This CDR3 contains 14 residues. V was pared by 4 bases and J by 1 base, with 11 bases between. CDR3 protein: CASSQWTFQETQYF. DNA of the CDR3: TGTGCCAGCAGCCAGTGGACTTTCCAAGAGACCCAGTACTTC.

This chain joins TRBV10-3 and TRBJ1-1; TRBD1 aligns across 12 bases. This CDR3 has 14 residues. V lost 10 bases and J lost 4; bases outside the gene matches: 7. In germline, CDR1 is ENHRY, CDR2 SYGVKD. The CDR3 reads CATTGTGGRTEAFF. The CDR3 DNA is TGTGCCACTACCGGGACAGGGGGCCGCACTGAAGCTTTCTTT.

This CDR3 is CASSVHRDMNTEAFF. The DNA for the CDR3 is TGCGCCAGCAGCGTTCACAGAGACATGAACACTGAAGCTTTCTTT. The J gene is TRBJ1-1, the V gene TRBV4-1, with D hard to call. V lost 5 bases and J 0 bases, leaving 13 bases between the germline ends. The CDR3 runs to 15 residues. Germline values: CDR1 MGHRA, CDR2 YSYEKL.

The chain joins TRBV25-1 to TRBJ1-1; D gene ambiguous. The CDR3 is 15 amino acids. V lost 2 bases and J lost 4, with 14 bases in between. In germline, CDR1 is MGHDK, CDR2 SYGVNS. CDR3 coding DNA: TGTGCCAGCAGTGAAACAGTGGTTCTGGGCACTGAAGCTTTCTTT. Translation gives CASSETVVLGTEAFF.

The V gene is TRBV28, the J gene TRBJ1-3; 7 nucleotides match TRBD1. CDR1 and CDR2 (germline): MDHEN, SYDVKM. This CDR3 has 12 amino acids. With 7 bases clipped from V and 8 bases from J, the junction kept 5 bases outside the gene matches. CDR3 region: CASMNRGYTIYF. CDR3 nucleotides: TGTGCCAGCATGAACAGGGGATACACCATATATTTT.

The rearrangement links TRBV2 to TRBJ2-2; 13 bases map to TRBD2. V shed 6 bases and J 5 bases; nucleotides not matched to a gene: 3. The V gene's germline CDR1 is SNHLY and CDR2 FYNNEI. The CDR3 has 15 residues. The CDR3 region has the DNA TGTGCCAGCAGCCCGGGACTAGCGGGGACCGGGGAGCTGTTTTTT. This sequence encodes CASSPGLAGTGELFF. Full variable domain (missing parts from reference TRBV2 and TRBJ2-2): EPEVTQTPSHQVTQMGQEVILRCVPISNHLYFYWYRQILGQKVEFLVSFYNNEISEKSEIFDDQFSVERPDGSNFTLKIRSTKLEDSAMYFCASSPGLAGTGELFFGEGSRLTVL.

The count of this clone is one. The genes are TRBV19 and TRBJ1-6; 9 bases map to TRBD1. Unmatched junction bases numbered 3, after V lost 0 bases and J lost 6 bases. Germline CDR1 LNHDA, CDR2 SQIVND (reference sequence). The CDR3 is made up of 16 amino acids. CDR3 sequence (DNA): TGTGCCAGTAGTATAGATGGGACAGGGATTAATTCACCCCTCCACTTT. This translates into CASSIDGTGINSPLHF. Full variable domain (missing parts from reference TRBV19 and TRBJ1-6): DGGITQSPKYLFRKEGQNVTLSCEQNLNHDAMYWYRQDPGQGLRLIYYSQIVNDFQKGDIAEGYSVSREKKESFPLTVTSAQKNPTAFYLCASSIDGTGINSPLHFGNGTRLTVT.

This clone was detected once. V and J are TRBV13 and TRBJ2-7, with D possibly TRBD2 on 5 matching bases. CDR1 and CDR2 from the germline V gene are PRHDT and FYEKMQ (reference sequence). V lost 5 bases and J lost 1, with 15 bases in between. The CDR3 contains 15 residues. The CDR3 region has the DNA TGTGCCAGCAGCCCGTCCGGACTGGTGTCCTACGAGCAGTACTTC. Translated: CASSPSGLVSYEQYF.

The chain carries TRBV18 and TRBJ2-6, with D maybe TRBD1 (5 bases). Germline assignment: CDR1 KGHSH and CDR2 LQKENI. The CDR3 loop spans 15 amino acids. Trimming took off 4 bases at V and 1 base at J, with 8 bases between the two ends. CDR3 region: CASSLGVSGANVLTF. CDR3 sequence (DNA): TGTGCCAGCTCACTAGGGGTGTCTGGGGCCAACGTCCTGACTTTC. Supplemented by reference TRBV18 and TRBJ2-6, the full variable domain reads NAGVMQNPRHLVRRRGQEARLRCSPMKGHSHVYWYRQLPEEGLKFMVYLQKENIIDESGMPKERFSAEFPKEGPSILRIQQVVRGDSAAYFCASSLGVSGANVLTFGAGSRLTVL.